Sequencing of this T cell receptor (beta chain) was carried out in a study of T cells after yellow fever vaccination. For the study at large: SMART-Seq v4 Ultra Low Input handled preparation of low-cell-number fractions.

Study-wide points: Most clones from primary vaccination were detected again post-booster (roughly 96% CD4, around 90% CD8).

TCRdb analysed the 5' RACE reads with MiXCR anew, one entry per CDR3 protein. The data contain around 310,000 distinct CDR3 sequences, 3% to 4.5% of them singletons. The CDR3 is made up of 12 amino acids. Trimming removed 5 bases at V and 8 bases at J, with 9 bases between. Germline CDR1 reads LGHNA; CDR2 reads YSLEER. This clonotype showed up many times. Its antigen is not known. Here the sequenced sample was PBMCs, taken 5 days after the yellow fever booster vaccination. The source is a man aged 18-30 years who received the YFV17D yellow fever vaccine. J is TRBJ2-2 and V is TRBV4-3; a weak D match, TRBD2 (6 bases). The CDR3 sequence is CASSNGGGELFF. In nucleotides, the CDR3 is TGCGCCAGCAGCAACGGGGGTGGGGAGCTGTTTTTT.